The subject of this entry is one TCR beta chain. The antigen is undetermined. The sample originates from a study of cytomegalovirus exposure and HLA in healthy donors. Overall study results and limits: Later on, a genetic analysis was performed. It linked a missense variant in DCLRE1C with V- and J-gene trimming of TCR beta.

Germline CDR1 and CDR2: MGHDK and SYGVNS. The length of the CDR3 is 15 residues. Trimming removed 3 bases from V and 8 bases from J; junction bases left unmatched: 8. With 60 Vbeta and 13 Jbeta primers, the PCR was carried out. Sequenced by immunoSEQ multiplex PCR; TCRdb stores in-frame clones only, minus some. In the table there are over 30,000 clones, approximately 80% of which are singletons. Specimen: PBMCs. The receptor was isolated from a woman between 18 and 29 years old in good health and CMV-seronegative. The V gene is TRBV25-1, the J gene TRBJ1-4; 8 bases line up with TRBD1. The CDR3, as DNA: TGTGCCAGCAGTGAGGAACAGGGGGGGAACGAAAAACTGTTTTTT. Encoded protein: CASSEEQGGNEKLFF. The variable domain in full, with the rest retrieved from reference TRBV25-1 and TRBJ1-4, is EADIYQTPRYLVIGTGKKITLECSQTMGHDKMYWYQQDPGMELHLIHYSYGVNSTEKGDLSSESTVSRIRTEHFPLTLESARPSHTSQYLCASSEEQGGNEKLFFGSGTQLSVL.